Reported below is one T cell receptor beta chain. These data belong to a study of control samples from healthy donors and cancer patients. Here immunoSEQ multiplex PCR was the method, and the copy in TCRdb shows in-frame clones only, minus some. This sample has 110,000 to 150,000 clones, with roughly 94% found just once. The clonotype originates from a man aged 60 to 69 with colorectal cancer. Sequencing was performed on PBMCs.

CDR3 in DNA: TGTGCCAGCAGCTTAGATGCCGGTCACTACGAGCAGTACTTC. Encoded protein: CASSLDAGHYEQYF. V and J are TRBV7-8 and TRBJ2-7; D remains unclear. Trimming cost V 1 base and J 3 bases, with 10 bases left between them. The CDR3 runs 14 residues. Germline assignment: CDR1 SGHVS and CDR2 FQNEAQ.